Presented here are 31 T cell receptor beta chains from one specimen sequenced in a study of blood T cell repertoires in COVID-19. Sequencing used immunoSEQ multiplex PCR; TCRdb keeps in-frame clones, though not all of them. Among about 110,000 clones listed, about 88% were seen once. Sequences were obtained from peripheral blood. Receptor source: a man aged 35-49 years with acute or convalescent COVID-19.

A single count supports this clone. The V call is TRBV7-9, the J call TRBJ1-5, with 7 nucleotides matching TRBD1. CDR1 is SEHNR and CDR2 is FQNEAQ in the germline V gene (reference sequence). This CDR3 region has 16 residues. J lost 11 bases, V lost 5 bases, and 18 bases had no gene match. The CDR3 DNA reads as TGTGCCAGCAGCCCACGGGACAGCCTATTAGGGGGGACCCAGCATTTT. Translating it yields CASSPRDSLLGGTQHF. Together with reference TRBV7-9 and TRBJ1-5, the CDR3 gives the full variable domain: DTGVSQNPRHKITKRGQNVTFRCDPISEHNRLYWYRQTLGQGPEFLTYFQNEAQLEKSRLLSDRFSAERPKGSFSTLEIQRTEQGDSAMYLCASSPRDSLLGGTQHFGDGTRLSIL.

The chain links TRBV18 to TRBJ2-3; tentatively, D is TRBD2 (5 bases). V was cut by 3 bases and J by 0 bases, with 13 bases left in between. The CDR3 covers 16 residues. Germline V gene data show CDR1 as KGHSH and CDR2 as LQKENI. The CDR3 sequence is CASSPILAASTDTQYF. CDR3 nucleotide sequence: TGTGCCAGCTCACCTATTCTAGCTGCTAGCACAGATACGCAGTATTTT.

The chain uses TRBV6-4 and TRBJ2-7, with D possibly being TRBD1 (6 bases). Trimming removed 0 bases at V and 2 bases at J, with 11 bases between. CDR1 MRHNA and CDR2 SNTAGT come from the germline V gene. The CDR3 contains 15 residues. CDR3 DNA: TGTGCCAGCAGTGACTCTCAGGGGTCCGCCTACGAGCAGTACTTC. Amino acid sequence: CASSDSQGSAYEQYF.

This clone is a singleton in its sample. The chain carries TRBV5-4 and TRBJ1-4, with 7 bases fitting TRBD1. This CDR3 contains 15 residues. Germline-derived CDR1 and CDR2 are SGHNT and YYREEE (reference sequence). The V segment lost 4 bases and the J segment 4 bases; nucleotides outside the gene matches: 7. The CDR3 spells CASSKTGRRNEKLFF. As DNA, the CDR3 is TGTGCCAGCAGCAAGACAGGGAGACGTAATGAAAAACTGTTTTTT.

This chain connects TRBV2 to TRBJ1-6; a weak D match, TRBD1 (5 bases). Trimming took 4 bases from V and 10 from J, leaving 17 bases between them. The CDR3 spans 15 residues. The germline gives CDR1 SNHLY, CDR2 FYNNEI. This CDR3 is CASSAETVGRSPLHF. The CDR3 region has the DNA TGTGCCAGCAGTGCGGAGACAGTTGGTCGATCACCCCTCCACTTT. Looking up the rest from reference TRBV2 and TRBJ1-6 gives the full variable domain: EPEVTQTPSHQVTQMGQEVILRCVPISNHLYFYWYRQILGQKVEFLVSFYNNEISEKSEIFDDQFSVERPDGSNFTLKIRSTKLEDSAMYFCASSAETVGRSPLHFGNGTRLTVT.

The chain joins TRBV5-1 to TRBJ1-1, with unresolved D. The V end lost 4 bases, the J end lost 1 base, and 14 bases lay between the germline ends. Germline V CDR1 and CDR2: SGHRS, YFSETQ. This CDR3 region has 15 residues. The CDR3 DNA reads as TGCGCCAGCAGCCCTTATCGGGAGGGGAACACTGAAGCTTTCTTT. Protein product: CASSPYREGNTEAFF.

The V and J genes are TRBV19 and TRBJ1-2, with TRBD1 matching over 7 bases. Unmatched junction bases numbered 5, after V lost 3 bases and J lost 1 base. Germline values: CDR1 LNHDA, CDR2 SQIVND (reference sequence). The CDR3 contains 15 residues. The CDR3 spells CASSIWDSSNYGYTF. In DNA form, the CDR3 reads TGTGCCAGTAGTATCTGGGACAGCAGTAACTATGGCTACACCTTC.

CDR3 loop: CASSRLAGDEQFF. The CDR3, as DNA: TGTGCCAGCAGCCGGCTAGCGGGGGATGAGCAGTTCTTC. The chain has TRBV5-4 and TRBJ2-1; 10 bases are a match to TRBD2. Germline values: CDR1 SGHNT, CDR2 YYREEE (reference sequence). The CDR3 spans 13 residues. V lost 4 bases to trimming and J lost 8 bases; unmatched junction nucleotides: 3.

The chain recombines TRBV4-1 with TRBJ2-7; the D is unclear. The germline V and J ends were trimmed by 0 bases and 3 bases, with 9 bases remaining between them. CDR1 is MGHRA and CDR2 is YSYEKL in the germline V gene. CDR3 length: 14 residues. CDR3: CASSQDLQYYEQYF. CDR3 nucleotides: TGCGCCAGCAGCCAAGATTTGCAGTACTACGAGCAGTACTTC.

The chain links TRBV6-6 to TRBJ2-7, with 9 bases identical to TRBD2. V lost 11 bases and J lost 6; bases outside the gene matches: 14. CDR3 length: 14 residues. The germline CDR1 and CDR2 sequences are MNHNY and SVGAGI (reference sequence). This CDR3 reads CAASRSSGSSEQYF. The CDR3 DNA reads TGTGCCGCCTCGAGGAGTAGCGGGAGTTCCGAGCAGTACTTC.

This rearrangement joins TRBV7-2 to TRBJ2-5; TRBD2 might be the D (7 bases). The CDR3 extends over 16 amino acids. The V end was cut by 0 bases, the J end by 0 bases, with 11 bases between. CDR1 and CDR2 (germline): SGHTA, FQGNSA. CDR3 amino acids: CASSLAGGGYQETQYF. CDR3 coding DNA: TGTGCCAGCAGCTTAGCGGGAGGGGGGTACCAAGAGACCCAGTACTTC.

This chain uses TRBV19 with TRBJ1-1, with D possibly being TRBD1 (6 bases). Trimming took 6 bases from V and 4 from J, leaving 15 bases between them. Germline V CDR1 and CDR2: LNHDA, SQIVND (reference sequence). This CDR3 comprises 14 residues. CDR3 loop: CASRRRGGITEAFF. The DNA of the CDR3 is TGTGCCAGTAGAAGGAGGGGGGGCATCACTGAAGCTTTCTTT.

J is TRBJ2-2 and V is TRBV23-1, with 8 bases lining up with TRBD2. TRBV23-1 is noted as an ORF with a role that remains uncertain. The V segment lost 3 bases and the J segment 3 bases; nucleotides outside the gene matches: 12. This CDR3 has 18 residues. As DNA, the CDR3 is TGCGCCAGCAGTCAGCCAGCGGGAGCCAAGCCGGACACCGGGGAGCTGTTTTTT. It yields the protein CASSQPAGAKPDTGELFF.

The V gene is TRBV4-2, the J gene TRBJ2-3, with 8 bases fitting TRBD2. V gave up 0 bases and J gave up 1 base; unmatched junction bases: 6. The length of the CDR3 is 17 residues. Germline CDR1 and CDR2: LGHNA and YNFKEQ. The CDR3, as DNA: TGTGCCAGCAGCCAAGACGGGAGGGGGGCCCGCACAGATACGCAGTATTTT. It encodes CASSQDGRGARTDTQYF.

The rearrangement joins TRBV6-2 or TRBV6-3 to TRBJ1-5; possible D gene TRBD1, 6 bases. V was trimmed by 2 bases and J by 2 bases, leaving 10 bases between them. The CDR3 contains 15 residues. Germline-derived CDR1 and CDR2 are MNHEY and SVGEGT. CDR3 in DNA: TGTGCCAGCAGTTACCCGTGGACAGGCAATCAGCCCCAGCATTTT. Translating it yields CASSYPWTGNQPQHF.

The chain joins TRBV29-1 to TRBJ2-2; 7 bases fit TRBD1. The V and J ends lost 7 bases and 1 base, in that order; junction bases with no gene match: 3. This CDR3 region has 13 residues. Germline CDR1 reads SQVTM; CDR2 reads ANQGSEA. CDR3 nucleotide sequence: TGCAGCGCCCGGACAGGGAACACCGGGGAGCTGTTTTTT. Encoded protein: CSARTGNTGELFF.

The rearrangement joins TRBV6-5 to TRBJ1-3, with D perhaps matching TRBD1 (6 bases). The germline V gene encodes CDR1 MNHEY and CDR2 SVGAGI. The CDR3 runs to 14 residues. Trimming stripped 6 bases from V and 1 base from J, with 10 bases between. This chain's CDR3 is CASRQGSSGNTIYF. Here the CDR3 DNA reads TGTGCCAGCAGACAGGGTAGTTCTGGAAACACCATATATTTT.

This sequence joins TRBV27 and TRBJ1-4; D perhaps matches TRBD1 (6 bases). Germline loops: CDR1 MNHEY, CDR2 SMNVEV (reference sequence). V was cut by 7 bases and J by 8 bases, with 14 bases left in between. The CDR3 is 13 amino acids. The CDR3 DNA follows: TGTGCCAGCAAATCAGGGGCTTGGGAAAAACTGTTTTTT. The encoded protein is CASKSGAWEKLFF.

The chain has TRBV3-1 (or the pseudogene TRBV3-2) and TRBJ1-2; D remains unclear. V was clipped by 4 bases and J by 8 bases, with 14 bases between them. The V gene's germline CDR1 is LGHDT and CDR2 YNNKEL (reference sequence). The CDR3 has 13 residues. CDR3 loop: CASSPWMSRGYTF. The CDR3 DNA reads TGTGCCAGCAGCCCTTGGATGTCGCGGGGCTACACCTTC.

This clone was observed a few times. CDR3 nucleotide sequence: TGTGCCGGGGGAACAGGGTGGGGGGAGACCCAGTACTTC. Its protein product is CAGGTGWGETQYF. V gene TRBV6-6 combines with J gene TRBJ2-5; possible D gene TRBD1, 6 bases. CDR3 size: 13 residues. The germline V gene encodes CDR1 MNHNY and CDR2 SVGAGI (reference sequence). The V end lost 11 bases, the J end lost 5 bases, and 18 bases lay between the germline ends.

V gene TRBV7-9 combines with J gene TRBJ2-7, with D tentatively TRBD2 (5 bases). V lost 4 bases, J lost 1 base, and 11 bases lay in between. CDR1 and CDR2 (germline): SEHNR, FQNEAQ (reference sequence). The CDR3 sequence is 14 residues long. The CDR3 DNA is TGTGCCAGCAGCTCGGGTGGGAGTTCCTACGAGCAGTACTTC. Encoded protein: CASSSGGSSYEQYF.

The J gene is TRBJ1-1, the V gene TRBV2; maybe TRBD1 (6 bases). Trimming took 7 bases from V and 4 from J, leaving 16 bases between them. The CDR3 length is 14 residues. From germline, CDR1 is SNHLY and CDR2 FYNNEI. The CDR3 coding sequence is TGTGCCAGCAACCAACAGGGAGCCGCCACTGAAGCTTTCTTT. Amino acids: CASNQQGAATEAFF.

CDR3: CASSLAGGIHEQFF. CDR3 DNA sequence: TGCGCCAGCAGCTTAGCGGGGGGGATCCATGAGCAGTTCTTC. The genes are TRBV5-1 and TRBJ2-1; 10 nucleotides match TRBD2. V dropped 2 bases and J dropped 8; count of bases not matched to a gene: 4. In germline, CDR1 is SGHRS, CDR2 YFSETQ. This CDR3 contains 14 residues.

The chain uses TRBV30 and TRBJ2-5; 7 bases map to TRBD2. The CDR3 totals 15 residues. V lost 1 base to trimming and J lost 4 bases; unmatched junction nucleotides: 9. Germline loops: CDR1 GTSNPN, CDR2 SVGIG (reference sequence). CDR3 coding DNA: TGTGCCTGGAGTGAGGAGGGAGGGATTGGAGAGACCCAGTACTTC. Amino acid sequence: CAWSEEGGIGETQYF.

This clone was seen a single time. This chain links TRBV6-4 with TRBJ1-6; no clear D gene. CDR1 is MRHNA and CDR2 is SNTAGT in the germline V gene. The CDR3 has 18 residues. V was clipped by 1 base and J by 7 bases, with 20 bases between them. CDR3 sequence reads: CASSDWGFGGSRNSPLHF. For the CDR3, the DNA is TGTGCCAGCAGTGACTGGGGTTTCGGAGGATCGAGGAATTCACCCCTCCACTTT.

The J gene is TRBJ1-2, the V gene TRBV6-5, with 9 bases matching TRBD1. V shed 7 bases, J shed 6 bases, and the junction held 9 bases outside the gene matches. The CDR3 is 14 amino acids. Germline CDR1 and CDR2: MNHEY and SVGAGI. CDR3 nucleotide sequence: TGTGCCAGCATCCACGGGGGGACAGGGCATGGCTACACCTTC. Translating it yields CASIHGGTGHGYTF.

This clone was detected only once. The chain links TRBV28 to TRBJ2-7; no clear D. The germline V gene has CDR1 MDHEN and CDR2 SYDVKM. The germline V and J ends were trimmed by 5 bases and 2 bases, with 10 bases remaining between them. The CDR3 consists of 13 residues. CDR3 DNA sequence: TGTGCCAGCAGTGTACAGAACACCTACGAGCAGTACTTC. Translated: CASSVQNTYEQYF.

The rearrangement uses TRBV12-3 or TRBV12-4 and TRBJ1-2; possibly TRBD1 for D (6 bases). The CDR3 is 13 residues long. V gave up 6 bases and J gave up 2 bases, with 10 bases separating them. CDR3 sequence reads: CASSWTVNYGYTF. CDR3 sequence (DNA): TGTGCCAGCAGCTGGACAGTCAACTATGGCTACACCTTC.

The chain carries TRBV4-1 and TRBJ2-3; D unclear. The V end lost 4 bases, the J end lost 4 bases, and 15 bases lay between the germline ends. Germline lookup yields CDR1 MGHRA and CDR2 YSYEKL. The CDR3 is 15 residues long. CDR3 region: CASSLRVSVPDTQYF. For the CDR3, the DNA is TGCGCCAGCAGCCTTAGAGTATCTGTGCCAGATACGCAGTATTTT.

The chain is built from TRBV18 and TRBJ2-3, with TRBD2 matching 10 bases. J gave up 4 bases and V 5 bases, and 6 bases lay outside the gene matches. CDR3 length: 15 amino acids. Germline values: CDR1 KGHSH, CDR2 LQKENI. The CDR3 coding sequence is TGTGCCAGCTCAACCTCAGCGGGGGGGTCAGATACGCAGTATTTT. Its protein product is CASSTSAGGSDTQYF.

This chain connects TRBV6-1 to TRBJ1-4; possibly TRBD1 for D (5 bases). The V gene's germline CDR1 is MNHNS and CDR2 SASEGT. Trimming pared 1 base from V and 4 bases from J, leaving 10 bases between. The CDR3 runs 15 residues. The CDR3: CASSEGRAVNEKLFF. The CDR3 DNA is TGTGCCAGCAGTGAAGGCAGGGCGGTTAATGAAAAACTGTTTTTT.